Described below is a single T cell receptor beta chain sequence and its context. Its antigen remains unknown. TCRdb keeps only in-frame clones here, not all; method: immunoSEQ multiplex PCR. The sample has 100,000 to 150,000 clones, approximately 90% seen once. These data are taken from a study of T cell responses to AZD1222 COVID-19 vaccine. CDR1 is SEHNR, CDR2 FQNEAQ, per germline (reference sequence). The length of the CDR3 is 13 residues. V gave up 5 bases and J gave up 10 bases; unmatched junction bases: 4. General study results and limits: Recipients of AZD1222 seropositive at baseline numbered only 5 to 7. Nearly half of spike-specific TCRs reportedly go after variant regions that carry no mutations.

Sequencing used peripheral blood, obtained 28 days after the second AZD1222 dose. This TCR derives from an adult who received the AZD1222 COVID-19 vaccine. The chain carries TRBV7-9 and TRBJ2-1; 11 nucleotides align to TRBD2. CDR3 in amino acids: CASSPTSGEEQFF. CDR3 sequence (DNA): TGTGCCAGCAGCCCGACTAGCGGGGAAGAGCAGTTCTTC.